The 20 T cell receptor beta chains below come from one sample, sequenced in a study of T cell repertoires in cytomegalovirus infection. MiXCR was run by TCRdb on the reads, yielding one entry per CDR3 protein. The sample contains nearly 450,000 distinct CDR3 sequences, 31% of which appear only once. Sequencing was performed on PBMCs. These receptors were taken from a human donor in good health (CMV status not recorded). Some clones in this sample may be carry-over from other donors' samples.

This clonotype was observed many times. The chain links TRBV6-1 to TRBJ1-5; D is ambiguous. The germline V gene has CDR1 MNHNS and CDR2 SASEGT. This CDR3 is 14 amino acids long. Trimming left V 1 base short and J 6 bases short, with 10 bases between. CDR3 residues: CASSEGRSGQPQHF. The CDR3 DNA is TGTGCCAGCAGTGAAGGGCGAAGCGGTCAGCCCCAGCATTTT.

The chain links TRBV2 to TRBJ1-2; D gene unclear. Trimming left V 8 bases short and J 2 bases short, with 12 bases between. Germline CDR1 reads SNHLY; CDR2 reads FYNNEI. The CDR3 has 13 residues. The DNA of the CDR3 is TGTGCCAGCCTCGACAACGTAAACTATGGCTACACCTTC. Translation: CASLDNVNYGYTF.

In the case of this clonotype: A much more abundant neighbour one base away suggests this may be a read error. The chain employs TRBV11-2 and TRBJ2-4; D is ambiguous. V dropped 4 bases and J dropped 6 bases, with 7 bases sitting between them. This CDR3 region has 12 residues. Germline V gives CDR1 SGHAT, CDR2 FQNNGV. CDR3 DNA: TGTGCCAGCAGCTACGCTACAAACATTCAGTACTTC. This gives the protein CASSYATNIQYF.

This clonotype was seen many times. The chain couples TRBV7-2 to TRBJ1-2, with D possibly being TRBD1 (5 bases). The germline V gene has CDR1 SGHTA and CDR2 FQGNSA. V was trimmed by 5 bases and J by 1 base, leaving 23 bases between them. The length of the CDR3 is 18 residues. The CDR3 here is CASSLLGFTGTVNYGYTF. CDR3 nucleotide sequence: TGTGCCAGCAGCCTCCTTGGTTTTACTGGGACCGTTAACTATGGCTACACCTTC.

This sequence joins TRBV28 and TRBJ1-4, with 8 bases matching TRBD1. Germline V gene sequence: CDR1 MDHEN, CDR2 SYDVKM. This CDR3 has 14 residues. V trimming: 8 bases; J trimming: 8 bases; junction bases outside the gene matches: 10. Here the CDR3 DNA reads TGTGCCAGCTTCACCAGGGGGCGCGTGGAAAAACTGTTTTTT. Translation gives CASFTRGRVEKLFF.

The chain has TRBV27 and TRBJ1-2; 7 bases line up with TRBD1. This CDR3 region has 15 residues. Germline V gene lookup returns CDR1 MNHEY and CDR2 SMNVEV (reference sequence). The junction had 7 bases not matched to a gene; V was cut back by 2 bases and J by 4 bases. CDR3 bases: TGTGCCAGCAGTTTAGGGGGACAGACCTTCTATGGCTACACCTTC. This encodes CASSLGGQTFYGYTF.

This clonotype appeared a single time. V is TRBV7-4 and J is TRBJ1-5, with D maybe TRBD1 (6 bases). This CDR3 has 15 residues. Germline loops: CDR1 SGHVT, CDR2 SQSDAQ. V was shortened by 5 bases and J by 10 bases, with 21 bases between the two germline ends. CDR3 in DNA: TGTGCCAGCAGCCCCGATGGGGGACAAGGAGTTCCCCAGCATTTT. It encodes CASSPDGGQGVPQHF.

This clonotype was observed a few times. The genes are TRBV11-2 and TRBJ2-7; D unclear. The CDR3 consists of 11 residues. CDR1 is SGHAT, CDR2 FQNNGV, per germline. The ends were cut back, 4 bases at V and 5 bases at J, with 6 bases in the middle. The DNA of the CDR3 is TGTGCCAGCAGCTCCACCAACGAGCAGTACTTC. Protein product: CASSSTNEQYF.

This clonotype was detected many times. The rearrangement links TRBV7-2 to TRBJ2-2, with D perhaps given as TRBD1 or TRBD2 (5 bases each). Germline V gene lookup returns CDR1 SGHTA and CDR2 FQGNSA. The CDR3 consists of 17 residues. The V gene lost 0 bases and the J gene lost 4 bases, with 15 bases spanning the gap. As DNA, the CDR3 is TGTGCCAGCAGCTTAGCCTTCTCGGGACCTGCCACCGGGGAGCTGTTTTTT. Translated, it gives CASSLAFSGPATGELFF.

The J gene is TRBJ2-5, the V gene TRBV27; tentatively, D is TRBD1 (6 bases). V gave up 3 bases and J gave up 5 bases, with 13 bases separating them. This CDR3 contains 14 residues. Germline V gene sequence: CDR1 MNHEY, CDR2 SMNVEV (reference sequence). The CDR3 spells CASSFTGIRETQYF. The CDR3 DNA follows: TGTGCCAGCAGTTTCACAGGGATACGGGAGACCCAGTACTTC.

Turning to this clonotype: A read error is likely, as this CDR3 ends without the conserved phenylalanine or tryptophan. The J gene is TRBJ2-1, the V gene TRBV7-9; tentative D call: TRBD1 (5 bases). Germline loops: CDR1 SEHNR, CDR2 FQNEAQ (reference sequence). The CDR3 is made up of 16 amino acids. The CDR3 is CASSLDQGSSYKEQFC. In DNA form, the CDR3 reads TGTGCCAGCAGCTTAGACCAGGGAAGCTCCTACAAGGAGCAGTTCTGC.

The chain links TRBV5-1 to TRBJ2-3, with unresolved D. This CDR3 region has 15 residues. The germline CDR1 and CDR2 sequences are SGHRS and YFSETQ. The ends were cut back, 1 base at V and 3 bases at J, with 12 bases in the middle. The CDR3 DNA reads as TGCGCCAGCAGCTTGCGTGGGGTGCGAACAGATACGCAGTATTTT. Its protein product is CASSLRGVRTDTQYF.

The gene calls are TRBV12-3 or TRBV12-4 and TRBJ1-4; TRBD1 is a possible D gene (5 bases). The CDR3 is 16 residues long. V shed 1 base and J shed 0 bases, with 9 bases lying between them. The CDR3 reads CASSLGGPSTNEKLFF. CDR3 in DNA: TGTGCCAGCAGTTTAGGGGGACCTTCAACTAATGAAAAACTGTTTTTT.

This clonotype appeared many times. This chain connects TRBV7-9 to TRBJ1-5; 12 positions agree with TRBD1. The CDR3 runs 17 residues. The trim removed 5 bases at V and 2 bases at J, leaving 7 bases unmatched. CDR1 and CDR2 from the germline V gene are SEHNR and FQNEAQ (reference sequence). CDR3 protein: CASSPGGQGAGNQPQHF. For the CDR3, the DNA is TGTGCCAGCAGCCCGGGGGGACAGGGGGCCGGCAATCAGCCCCAGCATTTT.

The chain has TRBV11-2 and TRBJ2-7, with TRBD1 identical over 9 bases. The germline CDR1 and CDR2 sequences are SGHAT and FQNNGV. J lost 4 bases, V lost 1 base, and 5 bases had no gene match. This CDR3 region has 15 residues. CDR3 region: CASSLVDRGGYEQYF. In DNA, the CDR3 is TGTGCCAGCAGCTTAGTTGACAGGGGGGGGTACGAGCAGTACTTC.

This clonotype has just a few counts. The gene calls are TRBV19 and TRBJ2-1; no reliable D call. In germline, CDR1 is LNHDA, CDR2 SQIVND (reference sequence). Between the trimmed V and J ends, which lost 5 bases and 3 bases, there was a span of 11 bases. The CDR3 totals 14 residues. CDR3 DNA sequence: TGTGCCAGTAGTTTCGCAGCCGGCTACAATGAGCAGTTCTTC. This translates into CASSFAAGYNEQFF.

V and J are TRBV6-1 and TRBJ1-5; unclear D gene. The CDR3 spans 14 residues. CDR1 and CDR2 from the germline V gene are MNHNS and SASEGT. Trimming took 2 bases from V and 7 from J, leaving 12 bases between them. For the CDR3, the DNA is TGTGCCAGCAGTGAATTGGAGGTGAGGCAGCCCCAGCATTTT. Its translation is CASSELEVRQPQHF.

In its sample, this clonotype was seen many times. This CDR3 reads CASNPTGNGYGYTF. CDR3 in DNA: TGTGCCAGCAACCCGACAGGGAACGGCTATGGCTACACCTTC. The chain joins TRBV12-3 or TRBV12-4 to TRBJ1-2; 7 nucleotides line up with TRBD1. CDR3 length equals 14 residues. The V segment lost 7 bases and the J segment 4 bases; nucleotides outside the gene matches: 9.

This chain links TRBV20-1 with TRBJ2-3; no clear D. CDR1 is DFQATT and CDR2 is SNEGSKA in the germline V gene (reference sequence). The CDR3 sequence is 15 residues long. V dropped 2 bases and J dropped 5 bases, with 17 bases sitting between them. CDR3: CSARTTGPFRDTQYF. CDR3 coding DNA: TGCAGTGCTAGAACCACGGGCCCCTTTAGAGATACGCAGTATTTT.

In the case of this clonotype: Relative to the germline gene, one junction end is altered; a read error may explain this. V usage is TRBV10-3 and J usage is TRBJ2-1, with 7 bases matching TRBD1. The CDR3 runs to 14 residues. Germline-derived CDR1 and CDR2 are ENHRY and SYGVKD. CDR3 sequence: CAISEGGSYDEQFF. As DNA, the CDR3 is TGTGCCATCAGTGAAGGGGGCTCCTACGATGAGCAGTTCTTC.